This T cell receptor (beta chain) was sequenced during a study of cytomegalovirus exposure and HLA in healthy donors. Study conclusions and caveats: Follow-up analysis found HLA locus-dependent TCR association rates, highest for DRB1 and lowest for HLA-C. Among the CMV-associated chains, three were confirmed in vitro as specific for CMV antigens.

A multiplex PCR was run with 60 Vbeta primers and 13 Jbeta primers. TCRdb keeps only in-frame clones here, not all; method: immunoSEQ multiplex PCR. The sample consists of approximately 160,000 clones, around 80% of them appearing once. To note about this clone: Its antigen is still unknown.

This sequence originates from a man under 40 in good health and CMV-seropositive. Material: PBMCs.

CDR3 coding DNA: TGTGCCAGCAGCGTAGTACAGGGCGGGACCGGGGAGCTGTTTTTT. Its protein is CASSVVQGGTGELFF. The V and J genes are TRBV9 and TRBJ2-2; possibly TRBD1 for D (6 bases). The CDR3 runs 15 residues. V was cut by 0 bases and J by 5 bases, with 11 bases left in between. CDR1 is SGDLS, CDR2 YYNGEE, per germline.